Here is one TCR beta chain with its context. Per the germline V gene, CDR1 is KGHSH and CDR2 is LQKENI. Deletions cut 0 bases from V and 4 bases from J, with 12 bases between. The CDR3 has 15 amino acids. This specimen comes from a study of identifying expanded T cells in peripheral blood. Libraries were prepared by immunoSEQ multiplex PCR; TCRdb keeps only in-frame clonotypes and omits some of them. The table includes approximately 120,000 clones, about 88% detected once. Sample: blood. The source of this sequence is a person aged 18-70 years in good health. The V gene is TRBV18, the J gene TRBJ1-2; D gene unclear. In nucleotides, the CDR3 is TGTGCCAGCTCACCACCGGTACATGAGGGCTATGGCTACACCTTC. It encodes CASSPPVHEGYGYTF.